This T cell receptor (beta chain) was sequenced during a study of cytomegalovirus exposure and HLA in healthy donors. Only in-frame clones appear in the TCRdb table, and some are missing; sequencing was by immunoSEQ multiplex PCR. The sample has 150,000 to 170,000 clones; around 83% are singletons. The CDR3 runs 15 residues. Germline V gives CDR1 LNHDA, CDR2 SQIVND (reference sequence). Trimming took 3 bases from V and 6 from J; bases not matched to a gene: 8. This clone has more than one count but fewer than ten. The sequence was obtained from a human donor in good health. The specimen was PBMCs. The chain is built from TRBV19 and TRBJ1-5, with TRBD1 matching 7 bases. The CDR3 bases are TGTGCCAGTAGTATCCGACAGGGAAGAAGTCAGCCCCAGCATTTT. As protein: CASSIRQGRSQPQHF.